These 32 T cell receptor beta chains came from one sample sequenced in a study of T-cell memory formation after mild COVID-19. In TCRdb, the 5' RACE reads were re-called with MiXCR into one record per CDR3 protein. The sample has some 150,000 distinct CDR3 sequences; about 23% are singletons. The specimen sequenced was PBMCs or a T cell subset sorted from them (not recorded which). The receptors here all came from an adult woman who had mild COVID-19 (a few samples of this study predate the infection). Cell type and time point are not known.

The chain employs TRBV4-3 and TRBJ2-1; D not resolved. Trimming stripped 0 bases from V and 9 bases from J, with 12 bases between. CDR3 length: 14 amino acids. In germline, CDR1 is LGHNA, CDR2 YSLEER. The chain's CDR3 is CASSQELSSREQFF. The CDR3, as DNA: TGCGCCAGCAGCCAAGAATTAAGTTCACGTGAGCAGTTCTTC.

The J gene is TRBJ2-3, the V gene TRBV7-2; TRBD2 aligns across 9 bases. V lost 4 bases, J lost 2 bases, and 7 bases stayed unmatched. The CDR3 has 16 residues. Germline CDR1 and CDR2: SGHTA and FQGNSA. CDR3 DNA sequence: TGTGCCAGCAGCTCTGGGTGGACTAGCGTCACAGATACGCAGTATTTT. As protein: CASSSGWTSVTDTQYF.

This sequence joins TRBV24-1 and TRBJ1-2, with no clear D. Looked up from germline, CDR1 is KGHDR and CDR2 is SFDVKD. The germline V and J ends were trimmed by 4 bases and 4 bases, with 12 bases remaining between them. The CDR3 loop spans 14 amino acids. The CDR3 region is CATSDYGSSYGYTF. In nucleotides, the CDR3 is TGTGCCACCAGTGACTATGGATCTTCCTATGGCTACACCTTC.

The rearrangement links TRBV6-2 or TRBV6-3 to TRBJ1-2; D unresolved. With 8 bases removed from V and 3 bases from J, the gap between germline ends came to 16 bases. Per germline, CDR1 MNHEY and CDR2 SVGEGT. This CDR3 spans 14 amino acids. The CDR3 DNA reads as TGTGCCAGCGCTATCAACAGCGGATACTATGGCTACACCTTC. As protein: CASAINSGYYGYTF.

The CDR3 loop is CASSTLDSGGLADTQYF. The CDR3, as DNA: TGCGCCAGCAGCACTCTTGATAGCGGGGGTTTAGCAGATACGCAGTATTTT. The chain combines TRBV4-3 with TRBJ2-3; 9 nucleotides match TRBD2. This CDR3 comprises 17 residues. After removal of 5 bases from V and 4 bases from J, the junction contained 13 bases not matched to a gene. The germline CDR1 and CDR2 sequences are LGHNA and YSLEER.

The CDR3: CAWNRGHGLQETQYF. CDR3 DNA: TGTGCCTGGAACCGGGGCCACGGCCTCCAAGAGACCCAGTACTTC. The rearrangement links TRBV30 to TRBJ2-5, with D perhaps TRBD1 or TRBD2 (5 bases each). Germline-derived CDR1 and CDR2 are GTSNPN and SVGIG (reference sequence). This CDR3 is 15 amino acids long. Trimming pared 4 bases from V and 1 base from J, leaving 16 bases between.

The chain joins TRBV25-1 to TRBJ2-2, with D tentatively TRBD2 (5 bases). The V and J ends lost 0 bases and 2 bases respectively, with 10 bases between them. CDR1 is MGHDK, CDR2 SYGVNS, per germline. CDR3 size: 16 residues. This chain's CDR3 is CASSEYRLPNTGELFF. CDR3 DNA: TGTGCCAGCAGTGAATATCGACTACCTAACACCGGGGAGCTGTTTTTT.

V is TRBV4-1 and J is TRBJ2-1; D remains ambiguous. This CDR3 has 14 amino acids. Germline V gene data show CDR1 as MGHRA and CDR2 as YSYEKL. V dropped 0 bases and J dropped 9 bases, with 12 bases sitting between them. The CDR3 spells CASSQDLSPSEQFF. The CDR3, as DNA: TGCGCCAGCAGCCAAGACCTCTCACCTAGTGAGCAGTTCTTC.

This clonotype was found a few times. This rearrangement joins TRBV7-9 to TRBJ1-1; maybe TRBD1 (5 bases). V was shortened by 8 bases and J by 8 bases, with 9 bases between the two germline ends. Germline V CDR1 and CDR2: SEHNR, FQNEAQ (reference sequence). This CDR3 spans 10 amino acids. CDR3 in DNA: TGTGCCAGCGCCCGGGGCGAAGCTTTCTTT. This sequence encodes CASARGEAFF.

The chain links TRBV12-3 or TRBV12-4 to TRBJ1-1; no clear D. This CDR3 region has 11 residues. The V end was cut by 8 bases, the J end by 5 bases, with 9 bases between. CDR3 sequence reads: CASSDGTEAFF. The CDR3 coding sequence is TGTGCCAGCTCTGACGGAACTGAAGCTTTCTTT.

This clonotype turned up a few times. The chain joins TRBV7-9 to TRBJ2-7; a possible D gene is TRBD1 (5 bases). Trimming removed 5 bases from V and 1 base from J, with 9 bases in between. CDR1 is SEHNR and CDR2 is FQNEAQ in the germline V gene (reference sequence). The CDR3 is 13 amino acids. In nucleotides, the CDR3 is TGTGCCAGCAGCCATCGACAGTCCTACGAGCAGTACTTC. This translates into CASSHRQSYEQYF.

This clonotype showed up just a few times. The V call is TRBV4-2, the J call TRBJ2-2, with D possibly matching TRBD2 (5 bases). The germline gives CDR1 LGHNA, CDR2 YNFKEQ. Trimming left V 0 bases short and J 4 bases short, with 18 bases between. This CDR3 region has 18 residues. The CDR3 DNA sequence: TGTGCCAGCAGCCAAGAAGGGAGAGGTGGTGGAGCCACCGGGGAGCTGTTTTTT. Translated, it gives CASSQEGRGGGATGELFF.

The chain couples TRBV9 to TRBJ2-1; 10 bases fit TRBD2. CDR1 is SGDLS and CDR2 is YYNGEE in the germline V gene. V lost 7 bases and J lost 5; bases outside the gene matches: 18. The CDR3 loop spans 18 amino acids. CDR3: CASSQGSDGTSENNEQFF. The CDR3 bases are TGTGCCAGCTCCCAGGGGTCCGACGGGACTAGCGAGAACAATGAGCAGTTCTTC.

This chain joins TRBV25-1 and TRBJ2-1; maybe TRBD1 (6 bases). The CDR3 has 11 amino acids. The V gene's germline CDR1 is MGHDK and CDR2 SYGVNS. V shed 6 bases and J shed 9 bases, with 9 bases lying between them. The DNA for the CDR3 is TGTGCCAGCAGACTAGGGGGTGAGCAGTTCTTC. Protein: CASRLGGEQFF.

This clonotype occurred a few times. This sequence joins TRBV14 and TRBJ1-2, with D unclear. V shed 4 bases and J shed 8 bases, with 11 bases lying between them. Germline CDR1 SGHDN, CDR2 FVKESK. The length of the CDR3 is 12 residues. The CDR3 loop reads CASSLEDAGYTF. The CDR3 DNA follows: TGTGCCAGCAGCCTAGAGGACGCCGGCTACACCTTC.

This clonotype was recorded many times. This sequence joins TRBV7-9 and TRBJ2-1; 11 nucleotides line up with TRBD2. The CDR3 is 15 residues long. Unmatched junction bases numbered 3, after V lost 5 bases and J lost 3 bases. CDR1 SEHNR and CDR2 FQNEAQ come from the germline V gene (reference sequence). DNA for the CDR3: TGTGCCAGCAGCCGTGGGACTAGCGGCTACAATGAGCAGTTCTTC. Translation: CASSRGTSGYNEQFF.

This clonotype was detected only a few times. The chain couples TRBV13 to TRBJ2-7; TRBD1 is a possible D gene (6 bases). V was clipped by 3 bases and J by 1 base, with 22 bases between them. The CDR3 is 18 amino acids. Germline values: CDR1 PRHDT, CDR2 FYEKMQ (reference sequence). This CDR3 reads CASSLGASGLLKSYEQYF. The CDR3 DNA follows: TGTGCCAGCAGCTTGGGGGCATCAGGGTTACTCAAGTCCTACGAGCAGTACTTC.

This sequence joins TRBV20-1 and TRBJ2-7; D might be TRBD2 (6 bases). This CDR3 region has 14 residues. V lost 5 bases to trimming and J lost 4 bases, with 18 bases between them. The germline V gene has CDR1 DFQATT and CDR2 SNEGSKA (reference sequence). In DNA form, the CDR3 reads TGCAGTGCTGACGGCGGCGGGGCTAGGTACGAGCAGTACTTC. This sequence encodes CSADGGGARYEQYF.

The sample holds a few counts of this clonotype. The rearrangement uses TRBV4-1 and TRBJ2-3; D is perhaps TRBD1 or TRBD2 (5 bases each). CDR1 and CDR2 (germline): MGHRA, YSYEKL. The V end lost 0 bases, the J end lost 4 bases, and 8 bases lay between the germline ends. The CDR3 loop spans 14 amino acids. The CDR3 loop is CASSQERGSDTQYF. CDR3 in DNA: TGCGCCAGCAGCCAAGAACGGGGCTCAGATACGCAGTATTTT.

CDR3 sequence: CASSQGTGGLRLNEQFF. The CDR3 bases are TGCGCCAGCAGCCAGGGGACAGGGGGTTTGAGATTGAATGAGCAGTTCTTC. The chain carries TRBV4-3 and TRBJ2-1; 11 bases line up with TRBD1. Germline V gene sequence: CDR1 LGHNA, CDR2 YSLEER. The V and J ends lost 3 bases and 7 bases, in that order; junction bases with no gene match: 11. The CDR3 runs to 17 residues.

This clonotype was counted between two and nine times. CDR3 loop: CASSPSGRGPEAFF. CDR3 nucleotides: TGTGCCAGCTCACCTTCAGGCCGGGGGCCTGAAGCTTTCTTT. The J gene is TRBJ1-1, the V gene TRBV18; D is possibly TRBD1 (6 bases). This CDR3 spans 14 amino acids. V was pared by 3 bases and J by 6 bases, with 14 bases between. Germline lookup yields CDR1 KGHSH and CDR2 LQKENI. The whole variable domain, filled in from reference TRBV18 and TRBJ1-1, reads NAGVMQNPRHLVRRRGQEARLRCSPMKGHSHVYWYRQLPEEGLKFMVYLQKENIIDESGMPKERFSAEFPKEGPSILRIQQVVRGDSAAYFCASSPSGRGPEAFFGQGTRLTVV.

This clonotype was seen only a few times. J is TRBJ2-1 and V is TRBV6-2 or TRBV6-3; 13 bases align to TRBD2. V was pared by 3 bases and J by 3 bases, with 11 bases of the junction left unmatched. The CDR3 runs 19 residues. Germline V gives CDR1 MNHEY, CDR2 SVGEGT. CDR3 DNA sequence: TGTGCCAGCAGTTATCGGAAGGGACTAGCGGGGACTATCTACAATGAGCAGTTCTTC. Translating gives CASSYRKGLAGTIYNEQFF.

By proportion, this clonotype is medium-sized (0.01 to 0.1%). The chain links TRBV7-9 to TRBJ2-5; D may be TRBD2 (6 bases). The CDR3 runs to 15 residues. Germline V gene sequence: CDR1 SEHNR, CDR2 FQNEAQ (reference sequence). Trimming pared 4 bases from V and 3 bases from J, leaving 15 bases between. CDR3 residues: CASSSEGRTKETQYF. The CDR3 region has the DNA TGTGCCAGCAGCTCAGAGGGACGGACTAAAGAGACCCAGTACTTC.

In this sample, this clonotype turned up a few times. V and J are TRBV12-3 or TRBV12-4 and TRBJ2-7; D unclear. V shed 6 bases and J shed 6 bases, with 15 bases lying between them. The CDR3 runs 13 residues. This CDR3 is CASRPATKFEQYF. The CDR3 coding sequence is TGTGCCAGCAGGCCGGCGACGAAGTTCGAGCAGTACTTC.

The rearrangement links TRBV27 to TRBJ1-5; 10 bases map to TRBD1. This CDR3 has 16 residues. Losses at the gene ends were 6 bases for V and 4 bases for J; bases not matched to a gene: 9. Germline V gives CDR1 MNHEY, CDR2 SMNVEV (reference sequence). The CDR3 loop is CASRWTGGLGNQPQHF. The CDR3 DNA reads TGTGCCAGCAGGTGGACAGGGGGTTTGGGTAATCAGCCCCAGCATTTT.

The chain is built from TRBV9 and TRBJ1-3; D ambiguous. V was clipped by 2 bases and J by 0 bases, with 9 bases between them. This CDR3 comprises 15 residues. The germline gives CDR1 SGDLS, CDR2 YYNGEE. The CDR3 DNA reads TGTGCCAGCAGCGTGGGCGGCTACTCTGGAAACACCATATATTTT. It is translated as CASSVGGYSGNTIYF.

This clonotype was counted between two and nine times. The rearrangement joins TRBV27 to TRBJ1-2, with TRBD1 matching over 7 bases. Trimming cost V 6 bases and J 4 bases; bases outside gene matches: 8. The germline V gene encodes CDR1 MNHEY and CDR2 SMNVEV (reference sequence). CDR3 length: 14 residues. CDR3 loop: CASRIQGGSYGYTF. The CDR3 DNA is TGTGCCAGCAGAATTCAGGGGGGTAGCTATGGCTACACCTTC.

This clonotype showed up many times. This rearrangement joins TRBV20-1 to TRBJ2-7, with a possible D match to TRBD2 (6 bases). The V and J ends lost 0 bases and 7 bases respectively, with 13 bases between them. CDR1 DFQATT and CDR2 SNEGSKA come from the germline V gene (reference sequence). The CDR3 runs 13 residues. The CDR3 loop is CSARDGGVGEQYF. For the CDR3, the DNA is TGCAGTGCTAGAGATGGCGGGGTGGGGGAGCAGTACTTC.

By share of the sample, this clonotype is large. The V and J genes are TRBV7-9 and TRBJ2-7; tentative D call: TRBD1 (5 bases). This CDR3 spans 14 amino acids. V was clipped by 1 base and J by 4 bases, with 11 bases between them. Per germline, CDR1 SEHNR and CDR2 FQNEAQ (reference sequence). CDR3 amino acids: CASSLGPGRYEQYF. CDR3 nucleotide sequence: TGTGCCAGCAGCTTAGGCCCAGGGCGTTACGAGCAGTACTTC.

J is TRBJ1-2 and V is TRBV7-9; 8 bases line up with TRBD1. This CDR3 is 14 amino acids long. V lost 0 bases, J lost 8 bases, and 5 bases stayed unmatched. Germline lookup yields CDR1 SEHNR and CDR2 FQNEAQ (reference sequence). Written as DNA, the CDR3 is TGTGCCAGCAGCTTAGCCCAGGGGGCTCGCGGCTACACCTTC. This translates into CASSLAQGARGYTF. The full variable domain, its missing parts supplied by reference TRBV7-9 and TRBJ1-2, is DTGVSQNPRHKITKRGQNVTFRCDPISEHNRLYWYRQTLGQGPEFLTYFQNEAQLEKSRLLSDRFSAERPKGSFSTLEIQRTEQGDSAMYLCASSLAQGARGYTFGSGTRLTVV.

CDR3: CASSLAETQYF. CDR3 sequence (DNA): TGTGCCAGCAGCTTAGCGGAGACCCAGTACTTC. The rearrangement joins TRBV7-9 to TRBJ2-5, with D hard to call. The CDR3 has 11 amino acids. Germline V lookup: CDR1 SEHNR, CDR2 FQNEAQ (reference sequence). Trimming removed 0 bases from V and 5 bases from J, with 1 base in between.

In this sample, this clonotype turned up a few times. The chain joins TRBV5-1 to TRBJ2-1, with 10 nucleotides matching TRBD2. The CDR3 is 16 amino acids. The germline V gene has CDR1 SGHRS and CDR2 YFSETQ. V shed 0 bases and J 7 bases; nucleotides not matched to a gene: 7. In DNA form, the CDR3 reads TGCGCCAGCAGCTTGGAGCCTAGCGGGAGTGTAAATGAGCAGTTCTTC. Translation: CASSLEPSGSVNEQFF.